Presented here are 20 T cell receptor beta chains from one specimen sequenced in a study of blood T cell repertoires in COVID-19. TCRdb keeps only in-frame clones here, not all; method: immunoSEQ multiplex PCR. The sample records 470,000 or so clones, about 89% being singletons. Sequencing used peripheral blood. The receptors were sampled from a young woman with acute or convalescent COVID-19.

V usage is TRBV10-1 and J usage is TRBJ2-5; the match to TRBD1 covers 10 bases. Germline-derived CDR1 and CDR2 are WNHNN and SYGVQD (reference sequence). This CDR3 has 15 residues. The V gene end was trimmed by 6 bases and the J gene end by 3 bases; junction bases not matched to a gene: 7. The CDR3 nucleotides read TGCGCCAGCAGCCCCATGGGACAGGGGAAAGAGACCCAGTACTTC. Translation gives CASSPMGQGKETQYF.

The genes are TRBV24-1 and TRBJ2-5, with D tentatively TRBD1 (5 bases). Germline V CDR1 and CDR2: KGHDR, SFDVKD. The CDR3 runs to 18 residues. Trimming took off 0 bases at V and 5 bases at J, with 21 bases between the two ends. The CDR3 sequence: CATSDLGPREIGRETQYF. For the CDR3, the DNA is TGTGCCACCAGTGATTTGGGTCCCAGGGAAATTGGTCGTGAGACCCAGTACTTC.

V and J are TRBV10-3 and TRBJ1-5; no clear D. Germline V gives CDR1 ENHRY, CDR2 SYGVKD. The CDR3 loop spans 13 amino acids. Trimming stripped 6 bases from V and 2 bases from J, with 8 bases between. This chain's CDR3 is CAISPGGNQPQHF. For the CDR3, the DNA is TGTGCCATCAGCCCCGGGGGCAATCAGCCCCAGCATTTT.

This rearrangement joins TRBV4-2 to TRBJ2-5; D not certain. CDR3 size: 15 residues. The germline CDR1 and CDR2 sequences are LGHNA and YNFKEQ. Deletions cut 3 bases from V and 4 bases from J, with 15 bases between. The CDR3 DNA is TGTGCCAGCAGCCATACCCTGGGCACCTCAGAGACCCAGTACTTC. Translation gives CASSHTLGTSETQYF.

The gene calls are TRBV6-5 and TRBJ2-5; no clear D gene. This CDR3 is built from 13 residues. Germline V gene data show CDR1 as MNHEY and CDR2 as SVGAGI. Trimming shortened V by 7 bases and J by 3 bases, and 12 bases separated the two germline ends. Here the CDR3 DNA reads TGTGCCAGCACCGATCGAGTGAAAGAGACCCAGTACTTC. Translating it yields CASTDRVKETQYF.

This rearrangement joins TRBV13 to TRBJ2-1; 9 nucleotides align to TRBD2. Germline CDR1 is PRHDT and CDR2 is FYEKMQ (reference sequence). V dropped 6 bases and J dropped 8; count of bases not matched to a gene: 8. The length of the CDR3 is 14 residues. The CDR3 sequence is CASSLTGLAHEQFF. Written as DNA, the CDR3 is TGTGCCAGCAGTTTGACCGGACTAGCGCATGAGCAGTTCTTC.

V is TRBV5-5 and J is TRBJ2-5, with 11 bases that match TRBD2. From germline, CDR1 is SGHKS and CDR2 YYEKEE (reference sequence). The CDR3 totals 17 residues. V shed 7 bases and J 5 bases; nucleotides not matched to a gene: 16. The CDR3 loop is CASETGASGGPGETQYF. Written as DNA, the CDR3 is TGTGCCAGCGAAACAGGGGCTAGCGGGGGGCCCGGGGAGACCCAGTACTTC.

The chain uses TRBV5-4 and TRBJ1-6, with 8 bases that match TRBD1. The CDR3 length is 16 residues. Germline V gene sequence: CDR1 SGHNT, CDR2 YYREEE (reference sequence). V lost 0 bases and J lost 11; bases outside the gene matches: 10. The CDR3 sequence: CASSLVGQELDAPLHF. The CDR3 coding sequence is TGTGCCAGCAGCTTGGTGGGACAGGAACTTGATGCACCCCTCCACTTT.

The chain combines TRBV7-2 with TRBJ2-2; D might be TRBD2 (7 bases). V gave up 1 base and J gave up 0 bases, with 12 bases separating them. This CDR3 has 17 residues. CDR1 and CDR2 from the germline V gene are SGHTA and FQGNSA. The CDR3 coding sequence is TGTGCCAGCAGCTTAGGGGCGGGGGCCGCGAACACCGGGGAGCTGTTTTTT. Amino acid sequence: CASSLGAGAANTGELFF.

J is TRBJ1-3 and V is TRBV20-1, with D unclear. The V end lost 5 bases, the J end lost 4 bases, and 6 bases lay between the germline ends. Germline V gene lookup returns CDR1 DFQATT and CDR2 SNEGSKA (reference sequence). The length of the CDR3 is 11 residues. The CDR3: CSAAQGNTIYF. The CDR3 region has the DNA TGCAGTGCTGCCCAGGGAAACACCATATATTTT.

The rearrangement links TRBV7-3 to TRBJ2-2, with D possibly being TRBD1 (5 bases). Germline-derived CDR1 and CDR2 are SGHTA and FQGTGA. The CDR3 contains 14 residues. Trimming removed 5 bases from V and 4 bases from J, with 11 bases in between. CDR3 DNA: TGTGCCAGCAGCAGACAGTTAGGCACCGGGGAGCTGTTTTTT. Translation gives CASSRQLGTGELFF.

The CDR3 region is CASRRGLGSPLHF. CDR3 nucleotides: TGTGCCAGTAGACGGGGTTTGGGTTCACCCCTCCACTTT. The chain recombines TRBV19 with TRBJ1-6; D is uncertain. V dropped 6 bases and J dropped 9 bases, with 12 bases sitting between them. Germline lookup yields CDR1 LNHDA and CDR2 SQIVND (reference sequence). The CDR3 is made up of 13 amino acids. Full variable domain (missing parts from reference TRBV19 and TRBJ1-6): DGGITQSPKYLFRKEGQNVTLSCEQNLNHDAMYWYRQDPGQGLRLIYYSQIVNDFQKGDIAEGYSVSREKKESFPLTVTSAQKNPTAFYLCASRRGLGSPLHFGNGTRLTVT.

The J gene is TRBJ1-1, the V gene TRBV6-6; D perhaps matches TRBD1 (5 bases). Germline V gene data show CDR1 as MNHNY and CDR2 as SVGAGI (reference sequence). Trimming shortened V by 1 base and J by 2 bases, and 14 bases separated the two germline ends. CDR3 length: 16 residues. CDR3: CASSYLRQKENTEAFF. The CDR3 nucleotides read TGTGCCAGCAGTTACTTAAGACAGAAAGAAAACACTGAAGCTTTCTTT.

The chain joins TRBV6-5 to TRBJ2-5, with 9 bases matching TRBD2. V trimming: 3 bases; J trimming: 5 bases; junction bases outside the gene matches: 10. From germline, CDR1 is MNHEY and CDR2 SVGAGI. The CDR3 sequence is 16 residues long. Written as DNA, the CDR3 is TGTGCCAGCAGTTATGCGGGGGGGGGCCAAAGGGAGACCCAGTACTTC. Protein: CASSYAGGGQRETQYF.

The table lists this clone with a few counts. The V call is TRBV4-2, the J call TRBJ2-3, with 9 bases lining up with TRBD2. The CDR3 is made up of 16 amino acids. Germline V lookup: CDR1 LGHNA, CDR2 YNFKEQ. V lost 5 bases, J lost 1 base, and 7 bases stayed unmatched. CDR3 sequence (DNA): TGTGCCAGCAGCGCCTCTAGCGGGGTTGGCACAGATACGCAGTATTTT. This encodes CASSASSGVGTDTQYF.

The CDR3 bases are TGTGCCAGCAGCCGACGACTCACAGATACGCAGTATTTT. Protein product: CASSRRLTDTQYF. The V call is TRBV9, the J call TRBJ2-3; D is unclear. With 4 bases removed from V and 2 bases from J, the gap between germline ends came to 8 bases. The CDR3 sequence is 13 residues long. Germline CDR1 SGDLS, CDR2 YYNGEE.

As regards this clone: Other nucleotide sequences from this sample produce the same CDR3. The rearrangement joins TRBV6-5 to TRBJ1-6; 8 positions match TRBD1. The V gene's germline CDR1 is MNHEY and CDR2 SVGAGI. V trimming: 7 bases; J trimming: 7 bases; junction bases outside the gene matches: 6. This CDR3 region has 14 residues. The CDR3 protein is CASNTGTGNSPLHF. The CDR3 DNA reads as TGTGCCAGCAATACCGGGACAGGAAATTCACCCCTCCACTTT.

This clone was counted between two and nine times. The gene calls are TRBV20-1 and TRBJ1-1; TRBD1 agrees at 7 bases. The CDR3 length is 11 residues. Per germline, CDR1 DFQATT and CDR2 SNEGSKA (reference sequence). V lost 4 bases, J lost 6 bases, and 2 bases stayed unmatched. The chain's CDR3 is CSANDRAEAFF. Here the CDR3 DNA reads TGCAGTGCTAATGACAGGGCTGAAGCTTTCTTT.

The J gene is TRBJ2-3, the V gene TRBV7-6; maybe TRBD2 (6 bases). The CDR3 is made up of 16 amino acids. CDR1 and CDR2 (germline): SGHVS, FNYEAQ. V was shortened by 3 bases and J by 2 bases, with 15 bases between the two germline ends. This CDR3 reads CASSLREKLATDTQYF. CDR3 DNA: TGTGCCAGCAGCTTGAGAGAAAAACTAGCCACAGATACGCAGTATTTT. Based on the CDR3 plus reference TRBV7-6 and TRBJ2-3, the full variable domain is GAGVSQSPRYKVTKRGQDVALRCDPISGHVSLYWYRQALGQGPEFLTYFNYEAQQDKSGLPNDRFSAERPEGSISTLTIQRTEQRDSAMYRCASSLREKLATDTQYFGPGTRLTVL.

DNA of the CDR3: TGTGCCAGCAGTTTAAACAGGGAAGAGGGGATTTTGAACACTGAAGCTTTCTTT. Translated, it gives CASSLNREEGILNTEAFF. This rearrangement joins TRBV27 to TRBJ1-1, with a tentative D call TRBD1 (6 bases). The CDR3 has 18 amino acids. Looked up from germline, CDR1 is MNHEY and CDR2 is SMNVEV (reference sequence). Trimming removed 2 bases at V and 0 bases at J, with 19 bases between.